Detailed here is one T cell receptor beta chain. What it binds is unknown. The CDR3 totals 13 residues. Germline CDR1 reads WSHSY; CDR2 reads SAAADI. Trimming removed 7 bases at V and 2 bases at J, with 11 bases between. The data derive from a study of T cell responses to AZD1222 COVID-19 vaccine. Study-wide results and caveats: The span of vaccine-associated CD4 TCRs extended across spike, with dominance at 160-218 and 743-854.

Profiled with immunoSEQ multiplex PCR; TCRdb holds only in-frame clones, not every one. The table shows about 200,000 clones, with 94% occurring only once. The TCR comes from an adult who received the MenACWY meningococcal vaccine as a control. The V and J genes are TRBV10-2 and TRBJ1-2; D unclear. The material was peripheral blood, obtained 28 days after the second dose of the MenACWY control vaccine. The CDR3 sequence is CASTPGENYGYTF. In DNA, the CDR3 is TGCGCCAGCACCCCCGGGGAAAACTATGGCTACACCTTC.